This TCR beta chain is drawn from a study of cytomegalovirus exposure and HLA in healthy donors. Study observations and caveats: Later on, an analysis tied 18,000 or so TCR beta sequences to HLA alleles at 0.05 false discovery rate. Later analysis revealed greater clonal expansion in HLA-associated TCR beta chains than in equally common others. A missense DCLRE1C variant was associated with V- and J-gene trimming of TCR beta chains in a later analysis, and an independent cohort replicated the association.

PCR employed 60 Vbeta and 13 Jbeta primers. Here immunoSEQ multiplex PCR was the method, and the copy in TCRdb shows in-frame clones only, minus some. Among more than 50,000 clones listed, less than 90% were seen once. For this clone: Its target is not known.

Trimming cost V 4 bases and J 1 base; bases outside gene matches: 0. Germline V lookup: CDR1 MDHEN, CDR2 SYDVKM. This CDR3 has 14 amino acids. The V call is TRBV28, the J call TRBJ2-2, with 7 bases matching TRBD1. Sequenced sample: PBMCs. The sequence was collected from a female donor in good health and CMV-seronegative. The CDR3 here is CASSWDRNTGELFF. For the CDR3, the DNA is TGTGCCAGCAGTTGGGACAGGAACACCGGGGAGCTGTTTTTT.